This TCR beta chain was obtained from a study of control samples from healthy donors and cancer patients. Profiled with immunoSEQ multiplex PCR; TCRdb holds only in-frame clones, not every one. Of 100,000 to 150,000 clones listed, roughly 92% are singletons. The CDR3 contains 13 residues. Trimming left V 6 bases short and J 0 bases short, with 8 bases between. Per the germline V gene, CDR1 is SNHLY and CDR2 is FYNNEI. The chain has TRBV2 and TRBJ1-2, with D unresolved. This clonotype was obtained from a man older than 75 with head and neck cancer. Material: PBMCs. CDR3 nucleotides: TGTGCCAGCAGCGCCGGGACTAACTATGGCTACACCTTC. Its translation: CASSAGTNYGYTF.